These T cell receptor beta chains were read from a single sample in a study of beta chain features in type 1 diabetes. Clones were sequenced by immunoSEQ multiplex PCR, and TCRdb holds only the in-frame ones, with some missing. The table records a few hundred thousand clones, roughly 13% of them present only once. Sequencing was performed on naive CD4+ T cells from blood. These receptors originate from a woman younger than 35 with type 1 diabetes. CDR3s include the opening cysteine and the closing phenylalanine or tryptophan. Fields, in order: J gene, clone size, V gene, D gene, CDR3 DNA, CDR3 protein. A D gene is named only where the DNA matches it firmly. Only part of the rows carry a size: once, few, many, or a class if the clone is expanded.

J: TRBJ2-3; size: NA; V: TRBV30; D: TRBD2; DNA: TGTGCCTGGAGCCAGAGCGGGAGGGGCACAGATACGCAGTATTTT; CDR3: CAWSQSGRGTDTQYF
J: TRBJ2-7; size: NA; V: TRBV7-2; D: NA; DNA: TGTGCCAGCAGCTTTGACAGGCTCTCCTACGAGCAGTACTTC; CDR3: CASSFDRLSYEQYF
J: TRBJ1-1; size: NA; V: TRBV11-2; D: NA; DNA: TGTGCCAGCAGCCCAGCAGACAGGCTCGAAGCTTTCTTT; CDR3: CASSPADRLEAFF
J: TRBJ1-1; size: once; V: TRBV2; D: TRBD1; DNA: TGTGCCAGCACCCTCCAGGGACAGATAAACACTGAAGCTTTCTTT; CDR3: CASTLQGQINTEAFF
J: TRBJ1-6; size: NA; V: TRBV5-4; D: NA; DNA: TGTGCCAGCAGCTTGGATCGGCGGGGCCCAGAGGCCGTCCACTTT; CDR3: CASSLDRRGPEAVHF
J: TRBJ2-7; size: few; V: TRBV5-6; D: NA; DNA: TGTGCCAGCACCGCGACGGGGTACGAGCAGTACTTC; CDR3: CASTATGYEQYF
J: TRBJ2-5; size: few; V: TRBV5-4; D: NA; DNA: TGTGCCAGCACCTTCCGGGAGACCCAGTACTTC; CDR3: CASTFRETQYF
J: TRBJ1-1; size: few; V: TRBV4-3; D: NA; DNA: TGCGCCAGCAGCCATCCCCGGGGGGCAAACACTGAAGCTTTCTTT; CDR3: CASSHPRGANTEAFF
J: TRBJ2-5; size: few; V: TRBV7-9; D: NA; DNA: TGTGCCAGCAGCCAAGGAGACAGGCATCTAAGAGAGACCCAGTACTTC; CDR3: CASSQGDRHLRETQYF
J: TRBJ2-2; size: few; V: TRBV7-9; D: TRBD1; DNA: TGTGCCAGCAGCTCACAGGGGATCACCGGGGAGCTGTTTTTT; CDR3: CASSSQGITGELFF
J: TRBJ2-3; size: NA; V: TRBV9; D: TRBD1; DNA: TGTGCCAGCAGCGCGGACAGGGTTACAGATACGCAGTATTTT; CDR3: CASSADRVTDTQYF
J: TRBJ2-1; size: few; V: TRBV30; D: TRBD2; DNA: TGTGCCTGGAGATCCGAGAGCGGGAGGGATGAGCAGTTCTTC; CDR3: CAWRSESGRDEQFF
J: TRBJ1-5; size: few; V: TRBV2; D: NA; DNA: TGTGCCAGCAGTGAAGCTCTTCGTCAGCCCCAGCATTTT; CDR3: CASSEALRQPQHF
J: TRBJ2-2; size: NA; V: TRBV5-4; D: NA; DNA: TGTGCCAGCAGCTCGTCCACCGGGGAGCTGTTTTTT; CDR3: CASSSSTGELFF
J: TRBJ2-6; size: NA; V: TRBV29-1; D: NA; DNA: TGCAGCGCAGGGTTGTCTGGGGCCAACGTCCTGACTTTC; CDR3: CSAGLSGANVLTF
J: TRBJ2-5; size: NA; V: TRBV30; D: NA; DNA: TGTGCCTGGAGTGCTGGCAGCCAAGAGACCCAGTACTTC; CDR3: CAWSAGSQETQYF
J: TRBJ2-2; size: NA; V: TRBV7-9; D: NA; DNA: TGTGCCAGCAGGTCACAGGGTCCGCGGGAGCTGTTTTTT; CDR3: CASRSQGPRELFF
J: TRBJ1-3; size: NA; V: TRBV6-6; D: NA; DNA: TGTGCCAGCAGAGCCGTTGCCCTCTCTGGAAACACCATATATTTT; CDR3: CASRAVALSGNTIYF
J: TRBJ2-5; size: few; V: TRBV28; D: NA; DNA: TGTGCCAGCAGTTTGAGGATGGAGACCCAGTACTTC; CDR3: CASSLRMETQYF
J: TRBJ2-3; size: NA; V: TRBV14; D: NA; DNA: TGTGCCAGCAGCGACGGTCCGGGGCAGTATTTT; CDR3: CASSDGPGQYF
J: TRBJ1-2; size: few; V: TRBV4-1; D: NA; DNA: TGCGCCAGCAGCCCCCCGTCGAGGGGGAACTATGGCTACACCTTC; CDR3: CASSPPSRGNYGYTF
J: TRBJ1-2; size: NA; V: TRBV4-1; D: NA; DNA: TGCGCCAGCAGCCAGACAAACAGGGTGTATGGCTACACCTTC; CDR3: CASSQTNRVYGYTF
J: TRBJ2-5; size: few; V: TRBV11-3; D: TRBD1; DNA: TGTGCCAGCAGCCACCGGGACAGACAAGAGACCCAGTACTTC; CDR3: CASSHRDRQETQYF
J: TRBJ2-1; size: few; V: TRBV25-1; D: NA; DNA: TGTGCCAGCAGTGAGTCCCCGACAGGTTATGATGAGCAGTTCTTC; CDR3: CASSESPTGYDEQFF
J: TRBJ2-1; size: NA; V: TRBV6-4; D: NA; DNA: TGTGCCAGCAGTGAACCCGGGAGTGAGCAGTTCTTC; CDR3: CASSEPGSEQFF
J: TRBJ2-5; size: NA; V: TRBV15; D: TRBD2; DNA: TGTGCCACCCGCCGGGGCGGGGGGGCCGGAGAGACCCAGTACTTC; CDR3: CATRRGGGAGETQYF
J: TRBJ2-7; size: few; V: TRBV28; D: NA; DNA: TGTGCCAGCAGATCTACCGTGAGCTCCTACGAGCAGTACTTC; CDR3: CASRSTVSSYEQYF
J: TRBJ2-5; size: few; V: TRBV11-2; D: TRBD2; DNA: TGTGCCAGCAGCTCTAAGACTAGCGGGGGACAAGAGACCCAGTACTTC; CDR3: CASSSKTSGGQETQYF
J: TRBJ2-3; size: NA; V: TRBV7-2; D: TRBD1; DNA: TGTGCCAGCAGCTTAACAGGGCAGGGGGCCCTCCATGGGCAGTATTTT; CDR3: CASSLTGQGALHGQYF
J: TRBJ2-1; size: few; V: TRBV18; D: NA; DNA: TGTGCCAGCTCAGGGCCAAATGAGCAGTTCTTC; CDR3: CASSGPNEQFF
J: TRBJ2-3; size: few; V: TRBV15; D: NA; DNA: TGTGCCACCAGCAGAGACAGCGGCACGCAGTATTTT; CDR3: CATSRDSGTQYF
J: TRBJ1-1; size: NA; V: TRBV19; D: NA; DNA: TGTGCCAGTACGGTGGACACTGAAGCTTTCTTT; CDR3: CASTVDTEAFF
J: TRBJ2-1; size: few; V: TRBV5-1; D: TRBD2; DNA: TGCGCCAGCAGCTCCGGGACTAGCGGGACACATGAGCAGTTCTTC; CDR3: CASSSGTSGTHEQFF
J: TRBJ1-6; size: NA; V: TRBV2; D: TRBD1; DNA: TGTGCCACCCAACAGGGGACATCTAATTCACCCCTCCACTTT; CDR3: CATQQGTSNSPLHF
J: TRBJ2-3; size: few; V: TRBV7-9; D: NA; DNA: TGTGCCAGCAGAACACGGGGTACAGAGAGGGATACGCAGTATTTT; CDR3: CASRTRGTERDTQYF
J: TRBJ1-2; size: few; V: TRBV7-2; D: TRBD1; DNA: TGTGCCAGCAGCGCACAGGGGGTAGATGGCTACACCTTC; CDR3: CASSAQGVDGYTF
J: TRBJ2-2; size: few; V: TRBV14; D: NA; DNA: TGTGCCAGCAGCCAAGCGGGGGTCACCGGGGAGCTGTTTTTT; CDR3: CASSQAGVTGELFF
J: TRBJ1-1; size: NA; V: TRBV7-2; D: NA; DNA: TGTGCCAGCAGCTCAGTGGGCCGGGGTGAAGCTTTCTTT; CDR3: CASSSVGRGEAFF
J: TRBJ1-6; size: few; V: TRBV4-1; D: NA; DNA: TGCGCCAGCAGCCAAGTGCCGGTAAACTATAATTCACCCCTCCACTTT; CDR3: CASSQVPVNYNSPLHF
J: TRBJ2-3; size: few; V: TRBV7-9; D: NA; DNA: TGTGCCAGCAGCTCCGGACTGCGCACAGATACGCAGTATTTT; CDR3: CASSSGLRTDTQYF
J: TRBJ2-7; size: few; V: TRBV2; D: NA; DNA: TGTGCCAGCACCCTGGCGGTCCTCACCTACGAGCAGTACTTC; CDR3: CASTLAVLTYEQYF
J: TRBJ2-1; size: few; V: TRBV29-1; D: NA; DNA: TGCAGCGTTGATTCCCTACTACAATATGAGCAGTTCTTC; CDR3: CSVDSLLQYEQFF
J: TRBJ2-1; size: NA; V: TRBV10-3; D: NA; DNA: TGTGCCATCAGTGTGGCGGGAGAGCAGTTCTTC; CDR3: CAISVAGEQFF
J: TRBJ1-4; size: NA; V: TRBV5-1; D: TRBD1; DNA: TGCGCCAGCAGCTCCGACAGGGGATTGGGGAATGAAAAACTGTTTTTT; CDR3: CASSSDRGLGNEKLFF
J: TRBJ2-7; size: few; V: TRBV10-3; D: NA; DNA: TGTGCCATCAGTTATCTGGTCGGACAGTCTAGCTCCTACGAGCAGTACTTC; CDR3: CAISYLVGQSSSYEQYF
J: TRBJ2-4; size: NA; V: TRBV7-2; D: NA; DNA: TGTGCCAGCAGCCCAGACAGGTTCAACATTCAGTACTTC; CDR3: CASSPDRFNIQYF
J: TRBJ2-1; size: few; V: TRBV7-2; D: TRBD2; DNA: TGTGCCAGCAGCCTAGCGGGTAGCGGGAATGAGCAGTTCTTC; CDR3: CASSLAGSGNEQFF
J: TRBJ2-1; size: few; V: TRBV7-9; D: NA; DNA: TGTGCCAGCAGCTCCTACGACAGGGTGGCGGGGAATGAGCAGTTCTTC; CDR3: CASSSYDRVAGNEQFF
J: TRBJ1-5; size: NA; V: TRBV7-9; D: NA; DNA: TGTGCCAGCAGCTTAACGTCAGGGCCCAATCAGCCCCAGCATTTT; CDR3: CASSLTSGPNQPQHF
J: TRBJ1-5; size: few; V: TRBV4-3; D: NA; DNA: TGCGCCAGCAGCCAAGAACGGCAGGGTGGTCAGCCCCAGCATTTT; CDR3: CASSQERQGGQPQHF
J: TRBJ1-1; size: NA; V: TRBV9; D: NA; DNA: TGTGCCAGCAGCGGGGACTTGAACACTGAAGCTTTCTTT; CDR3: CASSGDLNTEAFF
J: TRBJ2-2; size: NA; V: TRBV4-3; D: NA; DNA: TGCGCCAGCAGCCAAGTTGCAGGGGGGAACGGGGAGCTGTTTTTT; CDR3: CASSQVAGGNGELFF
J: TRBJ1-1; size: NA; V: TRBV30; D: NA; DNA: TGTGCCTGGAGGGAGTATCACACTGAAGCTTTCTTT; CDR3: CAWREYHTEAFF
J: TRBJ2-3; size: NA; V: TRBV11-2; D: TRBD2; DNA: TGTGCCAGCAGGAGTCCTAGCGGGGGCCCCGTGGGCACAGATACGCAGTATTTT; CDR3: CASRSPSGGPVGTDTQYF
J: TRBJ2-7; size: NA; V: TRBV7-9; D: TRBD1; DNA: TGTGCCAGCAGCTTAGAGCGGGACAGGGGGCACGAGCAGTACTTC; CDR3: CASSLERDRGHEQYF
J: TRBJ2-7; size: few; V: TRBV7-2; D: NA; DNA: TGTGCCAGCAGCGGTCGGGACACTGGATCCTACGAGCAGTACTTC; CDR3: CASSGRDTGSYEQYF
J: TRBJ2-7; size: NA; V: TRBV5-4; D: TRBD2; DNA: TGTGCCAGCAGCCTTGCTGGACTAGCGGGAGGCGAGCAGTACTTC; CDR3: CASSLAGLAGGEQYF
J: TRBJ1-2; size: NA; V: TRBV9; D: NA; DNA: TGTGCCAGCAGCAGCCGACAGACGGATGGCTACACCTTC; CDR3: CASSSRQTDGYTF
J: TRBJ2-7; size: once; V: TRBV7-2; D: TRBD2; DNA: TGTGCCAGCAGCCCGGACGCGGGGGTCTACGAGCAGTACTTC; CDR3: CASSPDAGVYEQYF
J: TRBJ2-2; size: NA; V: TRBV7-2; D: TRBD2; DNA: TGTGCCAGCAGCTTAGGCGGCGGGAGACACACCGGGGAGCTGTTTTTT; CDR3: CASSLGGGRHTGELFF